The entry below describes one TCR beta chain. The CDR3 loop spans 18 amino acids. After removal of 2 bases from V and 0 bases from J, the junction contained 6 bases not matched to a gene. The germline V gene encodes CDR1 SGHTA and CDR2 FQGNSA. Among participants with HIV, every one received treatment in the United States. This specimen comes from a study of long-term antiretroviral therapy in people with HIV. A v3.0 immunoSEQ assay was performed at survey level. The assay was immunoSEQ multiplex PCR, and TCRdb's table has in-frame clones only and misses some. The sample holds under 10,000 clones, 84% seen once.

The source material was unsorted PBMCs, sampled 0.3 years before starting antiretroviral therapy. The clonotype comes from a man younger than 45 with HIV. The gene calls are TRBV7-2 and TRBJ2-2; 10 nucleotides line up with TRBD2. Here the CDR3 reads CASSLKRGLASNTGELFF. The CDR3 DNA is TGTGCCAGCAGCTTAAAGCGGGGACTAGCGTCGAACACCGGGGAGCTGTTTTTT.